The 20 T cell receptor beta chains presented below share a single source sample, sequenced in a study of blood T cell repertoires in COVID-19. The method was immunoSEQ multiplex PCR; TCRdb's version includes in-frame clones alone and lacks a portion of them. The sample records roughly 380,000 clones, 89% being singletons. Material for sequencing was peripheral blood. The source of these receptors is a woman aged 40 to 55 with COVID-19, enrolled during active disease.

This chain connects TRBV27 to TRBJ1-5; possibly TRBD1 for D (5 bases). V was trimmed by 10 bases and J by 4 bases, leaving 20 bases between them. The CDR3 totals 15 residues. Per germline, CDR1 MNHEY and CDR2 SMNVEV (reference sequence). The CDR3 region is CATGEVGGVNQPQHF. As DNA, the CDR3 is TGTGCCACCGGGGAGGTTGGGGGAGTTAATCAGCCCCAGCATTTT.

V usage is TRBV28 and J usage is TRBJ1-3; no definite D call. The germline V and J ends were trimmed by 6 bases and 6 bases, with 6 bases remaining between them. The germline V gene has CDR1 MDHEN and CDR2 SYDVKM. The CDR3 is made up of 11 amino acids. CDR3 in amino acids: CASSGENTIYF. The CDR3 DNA follows: TGTGCCAGCAGCGGAGAAAACACCATATATTTT.

The chain carries TRBV6-2 or TRBV6-3 and TRBJ1-3; D gene uncertain. Trimming left V 4 bases short and J 2 bases short, with 21 bases between. The CDR3 length is 18 residues. The V gene's germline CDR1 is MNHEY and CDR2 SVGEGT. The CDR3 DNA reads as TGTGCCAGCAGTTCTGTAGTGACACCGAGACCCCCTGGAAACACCATATATTTT. It yields the protein CASSSVVTPRPPGNTIYF.

This rearrangement joins TRBV5-6 to TRBJ2-7, with 7 bases identical to TRBD1. Germline V gene data show CDR1 as SGHDT and CDR2 as YYEEEE. The CDR3 sequence is 14 residues long. J was trimmed by 3 bases and V by 5 bases; bases with no gene match: 8. The CDR3 reads CASSSDRTYYEQYF. The CDR3 nucleotides read TGTGCCAGCAGTTCGGACAGGACCTACTACGAGCAGTACTTC.

The CDR3 loop reads CASSLLGSSGANVLTF. The DNA for the CDR3 is TGTGCCAGCAGTTTATTAGGGAGCTCTGGGGCCAACGTCCTGACTTTC. This chain joins TRBV28 and TRBJ2-6, with a tentative D call TRBD2 (5 bases). V was clipped by 1 base and J by 0 bases, with 7 bases between them. The CDR3 loop spans 16 amino acids. Per germline, CDR1 MDHEN and CDR2 SYDVKM.

V is TRBV27 and J is TRBJ1-2; a weak D match, TRBD1 (5 bases). CDR1 is MNHEY and CDR2 is SMNVEV in the germline V gene (reference sequence). Trimming took off 3 bases at V and 8 bases at J, with 19 bases between the two ends. The CDR3 has 15 residues. The CDR3 loop reads CASSFGDRYQSGYTF. The CDR3 DNA follows: TGTGCCAGCAGTTTCGGAGACAGATATCAGTCGGGCTACACCTTC.

This chain uses TRBV9 with TRBJ1-3; D might be TRBD1 (5 bases). Trimming left V 0 bases short and J 0 bases short, with 22 bases between. Germline assignment: CDR1 SGDLS and CDR2 YYNGEE. This CDR3 is built from 20 residues. The CDR3 loop reads CASSVEDGGGRWTSGNTIYF. For the CDR3, the DNA is TGTGCCAGCAGCGTAGAGGACGGGGGGGGACGGTGGACCTCTGGAAACACCATATATTTT.

The rearrangement links TRBV30 to TRBJ1-1; D perhaps matches TRBD1 (5 bases). Germline assignment: CDR1 GTSNPN and CDR2 SVGIG (reference sequence). V lost 3 bases to trimming and J lost 2 bases, with 31 bases between them. The CDR3 runs 20 residues. The CDR3 DNA reads as TGTGCCTGGAGCTACCTCCGTGGGGCGCAAAGGGCCTCCATCAACACTGAAGCTTTCTTT. It yields the protein CAWSYLRGAQRASINTEAFF.

This chain uses TRBV2 with TRBJ1-3, with D possibly being TRBD1 (6 bases). The germline CDR1 and CDR2 sequences are SNHLY and FYNNEI. Trimming took 8 bases from V and 4 from J, leaving 18 bases between them. The CDR3 has 15 amino acids. CDR3 DNA: TGTGCCAGCGAGCCGGGGGGGGCGAAAGGAAACACCATATATTTT. It specifies CASEPGGAKGNTIYF.

V is TRBV5-1 and J is TRBJ1-6, with TRBD1 identical over 8 bases. This CDR3 is built from 16 residues. The V segment lost 4 bases and the J segment 9 bases; nucleotides outside the gene matches: 12. Germline-derived CDR1 and CDR2 are SGHRS and YFSETQ. The CDR3 is CASSSEGAGGGSPLHF. The CDR3 nucleotides read TGCGCCAGCAGCAGTGAAGGGGCAGGGGGCGGTTCACCCCTCCACTTT.

The V call is TRBV9, the J call TRBJ1-3; TRBD1 is a possible D gene (6 bases). The CDR3 consists of 16 residues. Germline V lookup: CDR1 SGDLS, CDR2 YYNGEE. The V end was cut by 2 bases, the J end by 0 bases, with 12 bases between. CDR3 in amino acids: CASSVGVGGSGNTIYF. As DNA, the CDR3 is TGTGCCAGCAGCGTGGGGGTAGGGGGCTCTGGAAACACCATATATTTT.

This clone was recorded only once. V usage is TRBV6-5 and J usage is TRBJ1-6, with 8 bases aligning to TRBD1. This CDR3 comprises 13 residues. V lost 10 bases to trimming and J lost 5 bases; unmatched junction nucleotides: 4. Germline values: CDR1 MNHEY, CDR2 SVGAGI. CDR3 coding DNA: TGTGCCACACGGACAGGGCATAATTCACCCCTCCACTTT. Translation: CATRTGHNSPLHF.

CDR3 DNA sequence: TGTGCCAGCAGTCCGGGTCTAACGATATGGTCCTACGAGCAGTACTTC. It yields the protein CASSPGLTIWSYEQYF. The chain joins TRBV28 to TRBJ2-7; no reliable D call. The V gene's germline CDR1 is MDHEN and CDR2 SYDVKM. Trimming left V 5 bases short and J 1 base short, with 18 bases between. The CDR3 runs 16 residues. Complete variable domain (other parts from reference TRBV28 and TRBJ2-7): DVKVTQSSRYLVKRTGEKVFLECVQDMDHENMFWYRQDPGLGLRLIYFSYDVKMKEKGDIPEGYSVSREKKERFSLILESASTNQTSMYLCASSPGLTIWSYEQYFGPGTRLTVT.

The rearrangement links TRBV9 to TRBJ2-3; 8 positions match TRBD2. Germline V gene data show CDR1 as SGDLS and CDR2 as YYNGEE. The CDR3 consists of 17 residues. The junction had 13 bases not matched to a gene; V was cut back by 3 bases and J by 4 bases. CDR3 coding DNA: TGTGCCAGCAGCGCATTGAATAGCGGGATCAGGTCAGATACGCAGTATTTT. It specifies CASSALNSGIRSDTQYF.

Concerning this clone itself: The sample has other DNA sequences that encode this CDR3 too. J is TRBJ1-2 and V is TRBV27; 7 nucleotides match TRBD1. Per the germline V gene, CDR1 is MNHEY and CDR2 is SMNVEV (reference sequence). The V and J ends lost 2 bases and 2 bases, in that order; junction bases with no gene match: 2. CDR3 length: 14 residues. The CDR3 region is CASSLVQGNYGYTF. The CDR3 coding sequence is TGTGCCAGCAGTTTAGTACAGGGGAACTATGGCTACACCTTC.

The chain combines TRBV7-9 with TRBJ1-5; no firm D call. Trimming left V 2 bases short and J 2 bases short, with 7 bases between. The CDR3 has 14 residues. Per germline, CDR1 SEHNR and CDR2 FQNEAQ (reference sequence). In nucleotides, the CDR3 is TGTGCCAGCAGCTTATCGGTTGGCAATCAGCCCCAGCATTTT. It specifies CASSLSVGNQPQHF.

The chain joins TRBV20-1 to TRBJ2-3; no reliable D call. CDR3 length equals 11 residues. V was cut by 5 bases and J by 0 bases, with 3 bases left in between. Germline V gives CDR1 DFQATT, CDR2 SNEGSKA (reference sequence). CDR3 protein: CSAPSTDTQYF. Written as DNA, the CDR3 is TGCAGTGCTCCAAGCACAGATACGCAGTATTTT.

A single count supports this clone. This chain connects TRBV6-1 to TRBJ1-2, with D possibly TRBD1 on 6 matching bases. Between the trimmed V and J ends, which lost 3 bases and 2 bases, there was a span of 13 bases. Germline-derived CDR1 and CDR2 are MNHNS and SASEGT. The CDR3 totals 15 residues. The CDR3 loop is CASSESYRANYGYTF. CDR3 sequence (DNA): TGTGCCAGCAGTGAGTCTTACAGGGCAAACTATGGCTACACCTTC.

In this sample, this clone turned up once. The V call is TRBV4-1, the J call TRBJ1-5; the D is unclear. V was pared by 1 base and J by 8 bases, with 15 bases between. CDR1 is MGHRA and CDR2 is YSYEKL in the germline V gene. This CDR3 is built from 15 residues. The CDR3 region is CASSQVTVREEPQHF. The DNA for the CDR3 is TGCGCCAGCAGCCAAGTGACGGTCCGTGAGGAGCCCCAGCATTTT.

This clone occurred a few times. The chain combines TRBV28 with TRBJ1-5; D may be TRBD1 (6 bases). This CDR3 has 13 amino acids. Germline V gene sequence: CDR1 MDHEN, CDR2 SYDVKM. Trimming took off 5 bases at V and 7 bases at J, with 12 bases between the two ends. The CDR3 is CASSGGDRQPQHF. CDR3 nucleotides: TGTGCCAGCAGTGGGGGTGACAGGCAGCCCCAGCATTTT.